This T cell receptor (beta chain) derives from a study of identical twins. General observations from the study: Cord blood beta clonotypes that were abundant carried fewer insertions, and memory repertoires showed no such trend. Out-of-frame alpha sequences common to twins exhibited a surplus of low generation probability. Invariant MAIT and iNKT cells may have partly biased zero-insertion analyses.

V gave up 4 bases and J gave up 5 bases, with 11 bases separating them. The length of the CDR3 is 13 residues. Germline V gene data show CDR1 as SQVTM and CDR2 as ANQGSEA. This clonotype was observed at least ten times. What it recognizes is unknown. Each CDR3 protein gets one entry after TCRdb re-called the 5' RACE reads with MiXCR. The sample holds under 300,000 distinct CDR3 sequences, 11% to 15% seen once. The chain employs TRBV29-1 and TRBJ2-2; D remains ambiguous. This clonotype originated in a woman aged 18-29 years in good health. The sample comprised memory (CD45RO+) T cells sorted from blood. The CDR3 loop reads CSVGVTGTGELFF. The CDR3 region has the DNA TGCAGCGTTGGAGTCACTGGAACCGGGGAGCTGTTTTTT.